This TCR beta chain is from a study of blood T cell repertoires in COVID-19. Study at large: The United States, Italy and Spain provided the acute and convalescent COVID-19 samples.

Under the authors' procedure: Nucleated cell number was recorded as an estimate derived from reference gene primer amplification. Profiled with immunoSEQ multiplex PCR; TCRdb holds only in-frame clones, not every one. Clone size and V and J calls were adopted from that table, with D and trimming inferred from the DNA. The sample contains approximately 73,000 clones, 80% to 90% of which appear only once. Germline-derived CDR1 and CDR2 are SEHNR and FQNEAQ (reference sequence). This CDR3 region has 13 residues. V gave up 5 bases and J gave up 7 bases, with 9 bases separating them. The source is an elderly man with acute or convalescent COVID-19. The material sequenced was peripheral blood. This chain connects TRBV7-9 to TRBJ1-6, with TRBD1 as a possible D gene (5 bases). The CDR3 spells CASSGQGNSPLHF. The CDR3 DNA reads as TGTGCCAGCAGCGGTCAGGGAAATTCACCCCTCCACTTT.